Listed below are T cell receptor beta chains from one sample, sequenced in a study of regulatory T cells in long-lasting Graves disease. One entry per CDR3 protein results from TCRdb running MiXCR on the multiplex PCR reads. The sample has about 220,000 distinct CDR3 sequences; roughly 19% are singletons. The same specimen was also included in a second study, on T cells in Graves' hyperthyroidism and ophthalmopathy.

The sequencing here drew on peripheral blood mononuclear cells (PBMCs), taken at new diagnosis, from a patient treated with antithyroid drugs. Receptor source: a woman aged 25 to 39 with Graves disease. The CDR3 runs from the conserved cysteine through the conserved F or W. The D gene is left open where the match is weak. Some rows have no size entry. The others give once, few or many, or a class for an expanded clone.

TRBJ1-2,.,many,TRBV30,TGTGCCTGGAGTAAGCAGGACTATGGCTACACCTTC,CAWSKQDYGYTF
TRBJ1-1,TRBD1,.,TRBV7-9,TGTGCCAGCACCCTCGGGGGACAGGGATTCTATAGCACTGAAGCTTTCTTT,CASTLGGQGFYSTEAFF
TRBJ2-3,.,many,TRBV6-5,TGTGCCAGCAGTTACGGCAGCCTCAGGGGAGATACGCAGTATTTT,CASSYGSLRGDTQYF
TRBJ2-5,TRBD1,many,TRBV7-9,TGTGCCAGCAGCTCTTACGCCACGGACAGGGGGCGAGAGACCCAGTACTTC,CASSSYATDRGRETQYF
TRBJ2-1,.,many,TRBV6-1,TGTGCCAGCAGTGTACAGGTCGGTCAGTACAATGAGCAGTTCTTC,CASSVQVGQYNEQFF
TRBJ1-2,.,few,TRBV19,TGTGCCAGTAGTCTCCAGGGAGGCGCCTCACATGGCTACACCTTC,CASSLQGGASHGYTF
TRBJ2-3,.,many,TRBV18,TGTGCCAGCTCACTATCAAGCCCCCCTAGCGATACGCAGTATTTT,CASSLSSPPSDTQYF
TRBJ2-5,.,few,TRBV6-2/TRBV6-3,.,CASSYFFGGEFFGETQYF
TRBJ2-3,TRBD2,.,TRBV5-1,TGCGCCAGCAGCCCGGATAGCGGGGGCCCAGATACGCAGTATTTT,CASSPDSGGPDTQYF
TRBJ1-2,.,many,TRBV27,TGTGCCAGCAGTTTTAGTCGGCAGGGTGACGGCTACACCTTC,CASSFSRQGDGYTF
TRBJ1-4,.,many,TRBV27,TGTGCCAGCAGTTTATCGAGCGACCCCCGGGGAAAACTGTTTTTT,CASSLSSDPRGKLFF
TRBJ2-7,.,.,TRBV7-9,TGTGCCAGCTATACCTACGAGCAGTACTTC,CASYTYEQYF
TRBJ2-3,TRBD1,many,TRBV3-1,TGTGCCAGCAGCCCCCGACAGGGTCGTAGCACAGATACGCAGTATTTT,CASSPRQGRSTDTQYF
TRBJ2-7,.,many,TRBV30,TGTGCCTGGAGTGTAGAATCGCAATATGAGCAGTACTTC,CAWSVESQYEQYF
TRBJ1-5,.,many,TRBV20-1,TGCAGTGCTTTAAAGACAGGTAACAATCAGCCCCAGCATTTT,CSALKTGNNQPQHF
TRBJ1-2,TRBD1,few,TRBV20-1,TGCAGTGCCAGTGGGACAGGGGGACGCTATGGCTACACCTTC,CSASGTGGRYGYTF
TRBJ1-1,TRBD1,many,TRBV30,TGTGCCCGGAGCGGACAGGTGAACACTGAAGCTTTCTTT,CARSGQVNTEAFF
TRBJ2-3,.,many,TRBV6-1,TGTGCCAGCAGTCCAAGGACATTTAGCACAGATACGCAGTATTTT,CASSPRTFSTDTQYF
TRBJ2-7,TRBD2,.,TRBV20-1,TGCAGTGCTAGAGATCGAGGTGGACTAGCGGGGGGTTACGAGCAGTACTTC,CSARDRGGLAGGYEQYF
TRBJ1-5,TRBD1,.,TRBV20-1,TGCAGTGCTAGAAAGGGGACAGATAATCAGCCCCAGCATTTT,CSARKGTDNQPQHF
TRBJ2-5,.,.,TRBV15,TGTGCCACCAGCAGAGGACAGGCTCTGCTCCAAGAGACCCAGTACTTC,CATSRGQALLQETQYF
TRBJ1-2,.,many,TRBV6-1,TGTGCCAGCTCAAAAGGACGAGGGGGTATCCGTCCGAATGGCTACACCTTC,CASSKGRGGIRPNGYTF
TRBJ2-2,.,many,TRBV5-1,TGCGCCAGCAGCTCAGTCACCGGGGAGCTGTTTTTT,CASSSVTGELFF
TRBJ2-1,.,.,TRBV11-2,TGTGCCAGCAGCCCGGGGTCCAATGAGCAGTTCTTC,CASSPGSNEQFF
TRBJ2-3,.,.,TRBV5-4,TGTGCCAGCAGCTTGCGGCGGAGCACAGATACGCAGTATTTT,CASSLRRSTDTQYF
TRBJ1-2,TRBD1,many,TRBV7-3,TGTGCCAGCAGCTCCCAACAGGGGGCCGATGGCTACACCTTC,CASSSQQGADGYTF
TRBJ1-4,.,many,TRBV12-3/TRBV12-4,TGTGCCAGCAGAGGGGATCTTTTTGAAAAACTGTTTTTT,CASRGDLFEKLFF
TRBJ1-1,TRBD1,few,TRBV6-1,TGTGCCAGCAGGGACAGGCAGGGCACTGAAGCTTCCTTT,CASRDRQGTEASF
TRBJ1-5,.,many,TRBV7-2,TGTGCCAGCAGCTTAGAGTTGTGGGGGGTGAATCAGCCCCAGCATTTT,CASSLELWGVNQPQHF
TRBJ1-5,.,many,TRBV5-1,TGTGCCAGCAGCTTAGGTCCCGGTTCGGGTCAGCCCCAGCATTTT,CASSLGPGSGQPQHF
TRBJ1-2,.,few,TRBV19,TGTGCCAGTATAGATAACTATGGCTACACCTTC,CASIDNYGYTF
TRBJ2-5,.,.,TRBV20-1,TGCAGTGCTAGAGATTCATGGTGGCGGACCTCCCGTAGCGGCCCCCTGGGGGAGACCCAGTACTTC,CSARDSWWRTSRSGPLGETQYF
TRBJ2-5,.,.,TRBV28,TGTGCCAGCAGTTCCCCAGGGGAAGAGACCCAGTACTTC,CASSSPGEETQYF
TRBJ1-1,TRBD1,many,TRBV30,TGTGCCTGGAGGGCCCAACAGGGGTGGACTGAAGCTTTCTTT,CAWRAQQGWTEAFF
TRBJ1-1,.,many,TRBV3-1,TGTGCCAGCAGCCAGGGGCGGAACACTGAAGCTTTCTTT,CASSQGRNTEAFF
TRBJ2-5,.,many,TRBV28,TGTGCCAGCAGTTCCCCCGGGACTGGGAAGGAGGCCCAGTACTTC,CASSSPGTGKEAQYF
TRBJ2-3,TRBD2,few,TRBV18,TGTGCCAGCTCCCCCCTAGCGGGGGCCAAACCTAGCACAGATACGCAGTATTTT,CASSPLAGAKPSTDTQYF
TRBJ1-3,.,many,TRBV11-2,TGTGCCAGCAGCCGGGACCGAGCTGGAAACACCATATATTTT,CASSRDRAGNTIYF
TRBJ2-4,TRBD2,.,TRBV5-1,TGCGCCAGCAGCTTAGCGGGGGGGGCTTCCGTTCTCTTC,CASSLAGGASVLF
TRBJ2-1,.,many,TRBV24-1,TGTGCCACCAGTGGGACCCCGGCGTACAATGAGCAGTTCTTC,CATSGTPAYNEQFF
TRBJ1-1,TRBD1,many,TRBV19,TGTGCCAGTAGTCTTATTGGGACAGAGAACACTGAAGCTTTCTTT,CASSLIGTENTEAFF
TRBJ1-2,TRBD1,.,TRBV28,TGTGCCAGCAGTTTATCAGTTACCTTCGGACAGGGAAAGTCTGGCTATGGCCGCACCTTC,CASSLSVTFGQGKSGYGRTF
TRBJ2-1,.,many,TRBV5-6,TGTGCCAGCAGCTACAGGGCGAACCTTTACAATGAGCAGTTCTTC,CASSYRANLYNEQFF
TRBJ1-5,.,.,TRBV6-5,TGTGCCAGCAGTTATAGACAGGCCAATCAGCCCCAGCATTTT,CASSYRQANQPQHF